Below are 11 T cell receptor beta chains sequenced from a single sample in a study of cytomegalovirus exposure and HLA in healthy donors. The PCR was carried out with 60 Vbeta primers and 13 Jbeta primers. Libraries were prepared by immunoSEQ multiplex PCR; TCRdb keeps only in-frame clonotypes and omits some of them. The sample lists about 130,000 clones, approximately 86% occurring once. Sequencing was done on a sample of PBMCs. The receptors derive from a boy between 10 and 17 years old in good health and CMV-seronegative.

This chain uses TRBV5-4 with TRBJ2-6, with 12 bases lining up with TRBD2. CDR1 and CDR2 (germline): SGHNT, YYREEE (reference sequence). The trim removed 10 bases at V and 2 bases at J, leaving 10 bases unmatched. CDR3 length equals 17 residues. The CDR3 bases are TGTGCCTGCGGACTAGCGGGATCTTCAACTGGGGCCAACGTCCTGACTTTC. Encoded protein: CACGLAGSSTGANVLTF.

This chain links TRBV5-1 with TRBJ2-2, with 7 positions matching TRBD1. The ends lost 9 bases at V and 5 bases at J; junction bases unmatched: 7. Germline assignment: CDR1 SGHRS and CDR2 YFSETQ. This CDR3 is built from 13 residues. DNA of the CDR3: TGCGCCAACAGACAGGGAACTACCGGGGAGCTGTTTTTT. It specifies CANRQGTTGELFF. The full variable domain, rest sourced from reference TRBV5-1 and TRBJ2-2, is KAGVTQTPRYLIKTRGQQVTLSCSPISGHRSVSWYQQTPGQGLQFLFEYFSETQRNKGNFPGRFSGRQFSNSRSEMNVSTLELGDSALYLCANRQGTTGELFFGEGSRLTVL.

This sequence joins TRBV18 and TRBJ2-5; D possibly corresponds to TRBD1 (5 bases). The V end lost 1 base, the J end lost 4 bases, and 25 bases lay between the germline ends. The CDR3 runs to 19 residues. The germline V gene encodes CDR1 KGHSH and CDR2 LQKENI. The CDR3 DNA follows: TGTGCCAGCTCACCACTTAGGGTTTCGACAGACCAATTAATAGAGACCCAGTACTTC. Translating gives CASSPLRVSTDQLIETQYF.

A note on this clone: This sample includes further DNA sequences coding for the same CDR3. The chain employs TRBV7-3 and TRBJ2-1; D unclear. The germline V and J ends were trimmed by 4 bases and 6 bases, with 10 bases remaining between them. CDR1 is SGHTA and CDR2 is FQGTGA in the germline V gene. The CDR3 extends over 13 amino acids. The CDR3 reads CASSSTGGNEQFF. The CDR3, as DNA: TGTGCCAGCAGCTCCACCGGCGGCAATGAGCAGTTCTTC.

This clone was observed once. The chain couples TRBV23-1 to TRBJ1-5, with 7 positions matching TRBD1. TRBV23-1 is placed among ORFs of uncertain function. Losses at the gene ends were 3 bases for V and 0 bases for J; bases not matched to a gene: 29. This CDR3 region has 24 residues. The CDR3 DNA reads as TGCGCCAGCAGTCACCCCAGGCCGACGGACAGGACGACGCCTTACATTCTTAGCAATCAGCCCCAGCATTTT. This translates into CASSHPRPTDRTTPYILSNQPQHF.

The CDR3 sequence: CASSLEWDRDYEQYF. The DNA of the CDR3 is TGTGCCAGCAGCTTGGAGTGGGACAGGGATTACGAGCAGTACTTC. The rearrangement links TRBV5-5 to TRBJ2-7, with 9 bases fitting TRBD1. The germline V gene has CDR1 SGHKS and CDR2 YYEKEE (reference sequence). The CDR3 extends over 15 amino acids. The V gene end was trimmed by 0 bases and the J gene end by 4 bases; junction bases not matched to a gene: 5.

The genes are TRBV19 and TRBJ2-2, with D uncertain. V shed 7 bases and J shed 5 bases, with 5 bases lying between them. The CDR3 runs 11 residues. Germline V gene sequence: CDR1 LNHDA, CDR2 SQIVND (reference sequence). The CDR3 DNA follows: TGTGCCAGTACAGTTACCGGGGAGCTGTTTTTT. Translating it yields CASTVTGELFF.

This chain uses TRBV30 with TRBJ2-7; D perhaps matches TRBD1 (6 bases). Germline CDR1 is GTSNPN and CDR2 is SVGIG (reference sequence). This CDR3 is 12 amino acids long. V lost 3 bases and J 7 bases, leaving 13 bases between the germline ends. The CDR3 here is CAWRSPQGEQYF. The CDR3 coding sequence is TGTGCCTGGAGATCTCCTCAGGGGGAGCAGTACTTC.

This clone appeared a few times. The rearrangement uses TRBV10-3 and TRBJ1-1, with D perhaps TRBD1 (6 bases). Germline loops: CDR1 ENHRY, CDR2 SYGVKD. V was pared by 4 bases and J by 9 bases, with 15 bases between. CDR3 length equals 13 residues. CDR3 sequence reads: CAISGSGVSQAFF. CDR3 DNA sequence: TGTGCCATCAGTGGTTCAGGGGTTTCCCAAGCTTTCTTT.

In this sample, this clone turned up a few times. The chain recombines TRBV29-1 with TRBJ1-2; the D is unclear. Germline V CDR1 and CDR2: SQVTM, ANQGSEA. This CDR3 has 14 residues. Trimming shortened V by 2 bases and J by 3 bases, and 13 bases separated the two germline ends. The CDR3, as DNA: TGCAGCGTTGAACAGGATCCCTGGTACTATGGCTACACCTTC. Its translation is CSVEQDPWYYGYTF. The full variable domain, its missing parts supplied by reference TRBV29-1 and TRBJ1-2, is SAVISQKPSRDICQRGTSLTIQCQVDSQVTMMFWYRQQPGQSLTLIATANQGSEATYESGFVIDKFPISRPNLTFSTLTVSNMSPEDSSIYLCSVEQDPWYYGYTFGSGTRLTVV.

About this clone itself: At the DNA level, this CDR3 is encoded by other sequences in the same sample as well. The chain has TRBV27 and TRBJ2-7; the D gene is possibly TRBD1 (6 bases). CDR1 MNHEY and CDR2 SMNVEV come from the germline V gene (reference sequence). The CDR3 has 13 residues. The V gene lost 3 bases and the J gene lost 3 bases, with 9 bases spanning the gap. The CDR3 DNA reads as TGTGCCAGCAGTTTGGCAGGGGTCTACGAGCAGTACTTC. Translation: CASSLAGVYEQYF.